This T cell receptor beta chain was captured by sequencing in a study of cytomegalovirus exposure and HLA in healthy donors. Study-level points and caveats: TCR beta V- and J-gene trimming, according to a later analysis, was linked to a missense DCLRE1C variant.

A word on this clone: Its matching antigen is unknown.

PCR amplification relied on 60 Vbeta primers (plus 13 Jbeta primers). Using immunoSEQ multiplex PCR, the repertoire was profiled, and TCRdb retains in-frame clones only, with some absent. Of under 150,000 clones listed, 85% to 90% are singletons. Germline loops: CDR1 DFQATT, CDR2 SNEGSKA (reference sequence). The CDR3 consists of 10 residues. V lost 4 bases, J lost 5 bases, and 5 bases lay in between. The chain recombines TRBV20-1 with TRBJ1-1; D not resolved. Sequencing was done on a sample of PBMCs. This sequence originates from a woman between 25 and 40 years old in good health and CMV-seropositive. CDR3 in amino acids: CSAIGTEAFF. In nucleotides, the CDR3 is TGCAGTGCTATCGGGACTGAAGCTTTCTTT.